This passage covers 15 T cell receptor beta chains from one sample sequenced in a study of T cells in Graves' hyperthyroidism and ophthalmopathy. The investigators amplified TCR beta CDR3 regions from RNA transcripts. When the TCR CDR3 underwent first-round RT-PCR, the HTBI primer set was used. Via MiXCR, TCRdb re-called the multiplex PCR reads, giving one row per CDR3 protein. The top ten clones hold around 7.7% of a sample with about 610,000 distinct CDR3 sequences, around 45% of them seen once. The sample was peripheral blood or thyroid tissue (not recorded which). Source of these receptors: a woman aged 18-29 years with Graves' hyperthyroidism.

Here the CDR3 reads CSTEGQGSNQPQHF. CDR3 bases: TGCAGCACAGAGGGACAGGGAAGCAATCAGCCCCAGCATTTT. The rearrangement uses TRBV29-1 and TRBJ1-5; 9 positions agree with TRBD1. The germline V gene encodes CDR1 SQVTM and CDR2 ANQGSEA. The J segment lost 1 base and the V segment lost 8 bases, leaving 6 bases of the junction unmatched. The CDR3 has 14 amino acids. The full variable domain, its missing parts supplied by reference TRBV29-1 and TRBJ1-5, is SAVISQKPSRDICQRGTSLTIQCQVDSQVTMMFWYRQQPGQSLTLIATANQGSEATYESGFVIDKFPISRPNLTFSTLTVSNMSPEDSSIYLCSTEGQGSNQPQHFGDGTRLSIL.

The chain has TRBV7-9 and TRBJ2-7; 9 bases align to TRBD1. Germline values: CDR1 SEHNR, CDR2 FQNEAQ (reference sequence). The length of the CDR3 is 15 residues. Trimming took 5 bases from V and 4 from J; bases not matched to a gene: 9. The CDR3 coding sequence is TGTGCCAGCAGCCGAGCCGACAGGGGGGCGTACGAGCAGTACTTC. This gives the protein CASSRADRGAYEQYF.

The chain is built from TRBV7-2 and TRBJ2-5; the match to TRBD2 covers 12 bases. V shed 5 bases, J shed 9 bases, and the junction held 4 bases outside the gene matches. The germline gives CDR1 SGHTA, CDR2 FQGNSA. This CDR3 contains 13 residues. The CDR3 protein is CASSPRLAGAQYF. The CDR3 bases are TGTGCCAGCAGCCCGCGACTAGCGGGAGCCCAGTACTTC.

There are many counts of this clonotype. The chain is built from TRBV7-9 and TRBJ2-1, with 12 bases aligning to TRBD2. The V gene's germline CDR1 is SEHNR and CDR2 FQNEAQ (reference sequence). The CDR3 runs to 15 residues. The V segment lost 1 base and the J segment 9 bases; nucleotides outside the gene matches: 4. The CDR3 nucleotides are TGTGCCAGCAGCTTAGGACTAGCGGGAGTATTTGAGCAGTTCTTC. This sequence encodes CASSLGLAGVFEQFF.

The rearrangement links TRBV12-3 or TRBV12-4 to TRBJ1-2; weak D call: TRBD1 (5 bases). The V end lost 4 bases, the J end lost 5 bases, and 14 bases lay between the germline ends. The CDR3 covers 14 residues. The DNA for the CDR3 is TGTGCCAGCAGTTGGACGCAGGGAACATATGGCTACACCTTC. Translated: CASSWTQGTYGYTF.

The chain couples TRBV2 to TRBJ2-5; TRBD2 is a possible D gene (6 bases). Trimming took 8 bases from V and 5 from J, leaving 18 bases between them. This CDR3 contains 14 residues. Germline V gene lookup returns CDR1 SNHLY and CDR2 FYNNEI. The CDR3 sequence is CASGGLGPRETQYF. In nucleotides, the CDR3 is TGTGCCAGCGGGGGACTGGGACCGCGTGAGACCCAGTACTTC.

In its sample, this clonotype was seen a few times. The V and J genes are TRBV6-6 and TRBJ2-6; D possibly uses TRBD1 or TRBD2 (6 bases each). CDR1 is MNHNY and CDR2 is SVGAGI in the germline V gene (reference sequence). The germline V and J ends were trimmed by 2 bases and 2 bases, with 16 bases remaining between them. This CDR3 has 18 residues. The CDR3 bases are TGTGCCAGCAGTTACGGGGGGTACAGGGCTGCTGGGGCCAACGTCCTGACTTTC. It specifies CASSYGGYRAAGANVLTF.

This clonotype was detected many times. The chain combines TRBV29-1 with TRBJ2-7; a weak D match, TRBD2 (5 bases). CDR3 length equals 13 residues. The germline gives CDR1 SQVTM, CDR2 ANQGSEA. The CDR3 nucleotides read TGCAACCCCCCGGTATGTCGGACTTACGAGCAGTACTTC. It yields the protein CNPPVCRTYEQYF.

This clonotype was counted many times. The V and J genes are TRBV5-6 and TRBJ2-7; 7 bases are a match to TRBD1. CDR3 length equals 17 residues. V lost 3 bases and J lost 3; bases outside the gene matches: 15. Germline V CDR1 and CDR2: SGHDT, YYEEEE. This chain's CDR3 is CASSSAPGQRWDYEQYF. CDR3 DNA: TGTGCCAGCAGCTCAGCGCCGGGACAGCGGTGGGACTACGAGCAGTACTTC.

This clonotype appeared many times. The chain is built from TRBV6-6 and TRBJ2-2; the match to TRBD1 covers 10 bases. This CDR3 comprises 15 residues. Germline CDR1 reads MNHNY; CDR2 reads SVGAGI (reference sequence). V shed 2 bases and J 5 bases; nucleotides not matched to a gene: 2. CDR3 sequence: CASSYVGQGTGELFF. CDR3 coding DNA: TGTGCCAGCAGTTACGTGGGACAGGGGACCGGGGAGCTGTTTTTT.

This clonotype occurred many times. The chain couples TRBV6-2 or TRBV6-3 to TRBJ2-5; 10 bases match TRBD1. From germline, CDR1 is MNHEY and CDR2 SVGEGT. The CDR3 contains 14 residues. J lost 3 bases, V lost 8 bases, and 6 bases had no gene match. CDR3 sequence: CASCTGTGEETQYF. CDR3 sequence (DNA): TGTGCCAGCTGCACCGGGACAGGGGAAGAGACCCAGTACTTC.

With respect to this clonotype: With a much larger clone just one base away, this may be a read error. The chain carries TRBV6-5 and TRBJ1-4, with 7 bases identical to TRBD1. The CDR3 totals 15 residues. Germline assignment: CDR1 MNHEY and CDR2 SVGAGI. CDR3 nucleotides: TGTGCCAGCAGTTCGACAGGGTTGGCTAATGAAAGACTGTTTTTT. Protein product: CASSSTGLANERLFF.

The J gene is TRBJ1-6, the V gene TRBV6-2 or TRBV6-3, with unresolved D. There are 11 residues in the CDR3. V was clipped by 2 bases and J by 14 bases, with 7 bases between them. The germline V gene has CDR1 MNHEY and CDR2 SVGEGT. CDR3 protein: CASSYGRSLHF. Here the CDR3 DNA reads TGTGCCAGCAGTTACGGGCGTTCCCTCCACTTT.

As to this clonotype: No conserved phenylalanine or tryptophan is present at the end of the CDR3, so a read error is the likely explanation. The limits of the CDR3 on the DNA are not certain, so only TCRdb's listed CDR3 is given. The J gene is TRBJ2-7, the V gene TRBV7-9; TRBD2 is the table's D call, not checked against the DNA. Including both end residues, the CDR3 is 11 amino acids long. Germline CDR1 SEHNR, CDR2 FQNEAQ (reference sequence). The CDR3 loop is CASSLAMGLAG.

This clonotype has at least ten counts. The chain recombines TRBV29-1 with TRBJ1-1; no clear D gene. The germline gives CDR1 SQVTM, CDR2 ANQGSEA. This CDR3 has 13 amino acids. Between the trimmed V and J ends, which lost 2 bases and 1 base, there was a span of 8 bases. The CDR3 spells CSVERQKNTEAFF. DNA of the CDR3: TGCAGCGTTGAACGCCAGAAGAACACTGAAGCTTTCTTT.